These 11 T cell receptor beta chains were all obtained from the same sample, sequenced in a study of blood T cell repertoires in COVID-19. Data came from immunoSEQ multiplex PCR; TCRdb stores just in-frame clones and leaves some out. The data show around 130,000 clones, with roughly 84% seen just once and roughly 3.5% held by the top ten. Source material: PBMCs or T cells enriched from blood (not recorded which). All receptors come from a woman aged 30 to 39 who had recovered from COVID-19.

Concerning this clone itself: This sample includes further DNA sequences coding for the same CDR3. V is TRBV29-1 and J is TRBJ1-3; 9 bases line up with TRBD1. Trimming removed 7 bases from V and 7 bases from J; junction bases left unmatched: 2. The CDR3 extends over 11 amino acids. Germline values: CDR1 SQVTM, CDR2 ANQGSEA. The CDR3 region is CSGGQGNTIYF. The CDR3, as DNA: TGCAGCGGCGGACAGGGGAACACCATATATTTT.

The V gene is TRBV5-1, the J gene TRBJ2-3; 8 positions match TRBD2. CDR3 length equals 14 residues. The V gene end was trimmed by 10 bases and the J gene end by 1 base; junction bases not matched to a gene: 8. The germline gives CDR1 SGHRS, CDR2 YFSETQ. This chain's CDR3 is CASNTGGGTDTQYF. The CDR3 DNA is TGCGCCTCAAACACCGGGGGGGGCACAGATACGCAGTATTTT.

J is TRBJ1-6 and V is TRBV7-9, with D unclear. CDR1 is SEHNR and CDR2 is FQNEAQ in the germline V gene (reference sequence). The CDR3 extends over 15 amino acids. Trimming stripped 2 bases from V and 6 bases from J, with 11 bases between. The CDR3 DNA is TGTGCCAGCAGCTTAAGGGAGGACGTTAATTCACCCCTCCACTTT. It specifies CASSLREDVNSPLHF.

The V gene is TRBV9, the J gene TRBJ1-6, with D possibly being TRBD1 (5 bases). CDR1 is SGDLS and CDR2 is YYNGEE in the germline V gene. Deletions cut 1 base from V and 7 bases from J, with 12 bases between. This CDR3 is built from 15 residues. Here the CDR3 DNA reads TGTGCCAGCAGCGTAAGGGGAAATCACAATTCACCCCTCCACTTT. Its protein is CASSVRGNHNSPLHF.

The rearrangement links TRBV11-2 to TRBJ2-4; a possible D gene is TRBD1 (6 bases). CDR3 size: 18 residues. Between the trimmed V and J ends, which lost 1 base and 5 bases, there was a span of 21 bases. Germline V gene data show CDR1 as SGHAT and CDR2 as FQNNGV. CDR3 nucleotides: TGTGCCAGCAGCTTAGCATACTACAGGGTCGGCGCAGAAAACATTCAGTACTTC. This sequence encodes CASSLAYYRVGAENIQYF.

DNA for the CDR3: TGTGCCAGCAGCCAAGCCCCCGGGACAGGGGGCGAGCAGTACTTC. It is translated as CASSQAPGTGGEQYF. The J gene is TRBJ2-7, the V gene TRBV3-1 (or the pseudogene TRBV3-2), with 11 bases aligning to TRBD1. Germline V gives CDR1 LGHDT, CDR2 YNNKEL (reference sequence). This CDR3 has 15 residues. Trimming at V came to 1 base and at J to 6 bases, leaving 5 bases not matched to a gene.

The sample holds one count of this clone. V and J are TRBV18 and TRBJ1-1; D gene ambiguous. Germline CDR1 and CDR2: KGHSH and LQKENI. The CDR3 is 14 residues long. Trimming left V 6 bases short and J 3 bases short, with 14 bases between. The CDR3: CASSPRRVDTEAFF. DNA of the CDR3: TGTGCCAGCTCCCCTCGTCGGGTTGACACTGAAGCTTTCTTT.

The J gene is TRBJ1-1, the V gene TRBV18, with 9 bases that match TRBD1. V shed 3 bases and J 4 bases; nucleotides not matched to a gene: 3. The germline gives CDR1 KGHSH, CDR2 LQKENI. The CDR3 runs to 14 residues. CDR3 DNA sequence: TGTGCCAGCTCACCTCGACAGGGGGGCACTGAAGCTTTCTTT. It encodes CASSPRQGGTEAFF.

The chain joins TRBV28 to TRBJ1-1, with D possibly matching TRBD1 (5 bases). The V gene's germline CDR1 is MDHEN and CDR2 SYDVKM. The CDR3 spans 14 residues. The V end lost 1 base, the J end lost 5 bases, and 11 bases lay between the germline ends. As DNA, the CDR3 is TGTGCCAGCAGTTTATTGGGGGGGTGGACTGAAGCTTTCTTT. The encoded protein is CASSLLGGWTEAFF.

J is TRBJ2-7 and V is TRBV6-2 or TRBV6-3, with TRBD2 matching 11 bases. Looked up from germline, CDR1 is MNHEY and CDR2 is SVGEGT. Germline trimming cut 5 bases from V and 2 bases from J; bases unmatched to any gene: 5. This CDR3 region has 15 residues. The CDR3 nucleotides are TGTGCCAGCAGTGCCCCACTAGCGGGAGCCTACGAGCAGTACTTC. Translating gives CASSAPLAGAYEQYF.

The chain carries TRBV28 and TRBJ2-7; D gene ambiguous. The CDR3 is 14 residues long. Germline lookup yields CDR1 MDHEN and CDR2 SYDVKM. Trimming shortened V by 2 bases and J by 1 base, and 9 bases separated the two germline ends. In DNA form, the CDR3 reads TGTGCCAGCAGTTTAGGCGGCTCTTCCTACGAGCAGTACTTC. Protein: CASSLGGSSYEQYF.